Following are 2 T cell receptor beta chains from one sample sequenced in a study of T cell responses to AZD1222 COVID-19 vaccine. Sequencing was performed with immunoSEQ multiplex PCR; in TCRdb, only in-frame clones are kept and a portion is missing. The table has some 90,000 clones, around 90% seen once. Specimen: peripheral blood, collected 28 days after the second AZD1222 dose. The receptors were gathered from an adult who received the AZD1222 COVID-19 vaccine.

The chain carries TRBV9 and TRBJ1-6; D uncertain. Germline-derived CDR1 and CDR2 are SGDLS and YYNGEE. Trimming removed 0 bases at V and 9 bases at J, with 7 bases between. CDR3 size: 13 residues. As DNA, the CDR3 is TGTGCCAGCAGCGTAGATTTTAGTTCACCCCTCCACTTT. Its protein product is CASSVDFSSPLHF.

This chain connects TRBV12-5 to TRBJ1-5, with D perhaps TRBD1 (6 bases). Germline lookup yields CDR1 LGHNT and CDR2 FRNRAP. The CDR3 has 16 amino acids. The ends were cut back, 5 bases at V and 9 bases at J, with 23 bases in the middle. This CDR3 reads CASGLPTGAPLRPQHF. The CDR3 DNA follows: TGTGCTAGTGGTCTTCCTACGGGGGCCCCCTTGAGGCCCCAGCATTTT.